The clone carrying this TCR beta chain was counted a few times. What it recognizes is unknown. Expressed TCRB transcripts were sequenced, since all the RNA that had been isolated was reverse transcribed. Here immunoSEQ multiplex PCR was the method, and the copy in TCRdb shows in-frame clones only, minus some. In the table there are roughly 380,000 clones, less than 20% of which are singletons. The data derive from a study of beta chain features in type 1 diabetes. The overall study: Age, gender and cell yields were alike across patients and healthy donors.

The CDR3 contains 14 residues. V lost 0 bases and J lost 6, with 9 bases in between. The V gene's germline CDR1 is MNHNY and CDR2 SVGAGI (reference sequence). Study conclusions and caveats: Patients with Type 1 diabetes showed moderately but significantly shorter TCRB CDR3s in all four CD4+ subsets. The influence of HLA type on TCRB rearrangement stayed undetermined. Naive, central memory and Treg TCRB repertoires appeared more alike in patients than in healthy donors.

The chain uses TRBV6-6 and TRBJ2-4; TRBD1 might be the D (6 bases). The sample was naive CD4+ T cells from blood. This clonotype originated in a woman aged 18-29 years in good health. Here the CDR3 reads CASSYSGQGNIQYF. CDR3 nucleotides: TGTGCCAGCAGTTACTCGGGACAAGGAAACATTCAGTACTTC.